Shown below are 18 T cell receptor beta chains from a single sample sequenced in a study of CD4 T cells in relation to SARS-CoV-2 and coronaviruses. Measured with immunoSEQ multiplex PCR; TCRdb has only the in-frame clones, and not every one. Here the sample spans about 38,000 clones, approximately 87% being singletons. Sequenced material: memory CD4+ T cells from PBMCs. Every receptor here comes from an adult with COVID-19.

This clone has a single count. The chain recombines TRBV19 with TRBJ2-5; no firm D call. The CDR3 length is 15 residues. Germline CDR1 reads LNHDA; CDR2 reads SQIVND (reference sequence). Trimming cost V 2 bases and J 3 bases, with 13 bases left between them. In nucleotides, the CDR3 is TGTGCCAGTAGTATATACAGAAGCGAGAAAGAGACCCAGTACTTC. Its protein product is CASSIYRSEKETQYF.

The CDR3 DNA reads as TGTGCCATCAGGCAGCCAAATCAGCCCCAGCATTTT. Amino acid sequence: CAIRQPNQPQHF. This rearrangement joins TRBV10-3 to TRBJ1-5; D is unclear. The CDR3 contains 12 residues. Germline CDR1 ENHRY, CDR2 SYGVKD. Trimming took 6 bases from V and 4 from J, leaving 7 bases between them.

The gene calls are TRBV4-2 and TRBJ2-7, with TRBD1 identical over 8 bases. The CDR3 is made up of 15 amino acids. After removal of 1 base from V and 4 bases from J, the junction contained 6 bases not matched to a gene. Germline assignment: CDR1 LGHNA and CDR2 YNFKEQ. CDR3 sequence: CASSQGDRGFYEQYF. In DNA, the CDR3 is TGTGCCAGCAGCCAAGGAGACAGGGGATTTTACGAGCAGTACTTC.

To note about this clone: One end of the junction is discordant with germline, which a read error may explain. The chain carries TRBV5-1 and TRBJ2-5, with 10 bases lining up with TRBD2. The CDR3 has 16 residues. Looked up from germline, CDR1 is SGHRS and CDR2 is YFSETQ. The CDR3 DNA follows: TGCGCCGGCAGCCTCTGGAGCGGGGGGGGACAAGAGACCCAGTACTTC. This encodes CAGSLWSGGGQETQYF.

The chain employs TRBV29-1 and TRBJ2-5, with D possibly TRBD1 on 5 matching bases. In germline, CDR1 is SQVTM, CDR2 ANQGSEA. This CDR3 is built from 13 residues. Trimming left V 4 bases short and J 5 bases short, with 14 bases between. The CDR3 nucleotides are TGCAGCGTTGGCCAGGGATCTGGGGAGACCCAGTACTTC. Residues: CSVGQGSGETQYF. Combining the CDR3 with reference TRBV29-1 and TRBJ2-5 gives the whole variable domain SAVISQKPSRDICQRGTSLTIQCQVDSQVTMMFWYRQQPGQSLTLIATANQGSEATYESGFVIDKFPISRPNLTFSTLTVSNMSPEDSSIYLCSVGQGSGETQYFGPGTRLLVL.

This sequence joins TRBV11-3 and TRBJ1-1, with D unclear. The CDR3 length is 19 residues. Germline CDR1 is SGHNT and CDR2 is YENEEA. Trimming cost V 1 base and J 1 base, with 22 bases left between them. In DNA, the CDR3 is TGTGCCAGCAGCTTAGCGGTGGGTCCACCGATTTCCCCGAACACTGAAGCTTTCTTT. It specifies CASSLAVGPPISPNTEAFF. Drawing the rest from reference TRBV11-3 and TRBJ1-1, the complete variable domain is EAGVVQSPRYKIIEKKQPVAFWCNPISGHNTLYWYLQNLGQGPELLIRYENEEAVDDSQLPKDRFSAERLKGVDSTLKIQPAELGDSAVYLCASSLAVGPPISPNTEAFFGQGTRLTVV.

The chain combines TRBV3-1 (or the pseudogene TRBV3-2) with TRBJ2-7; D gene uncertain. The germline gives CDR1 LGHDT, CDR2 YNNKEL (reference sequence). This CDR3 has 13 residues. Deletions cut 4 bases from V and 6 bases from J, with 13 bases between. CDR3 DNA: TGTGCCAGCAGCCCCGCAGTGTTATCCGAGCAGTACTTC. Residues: CASSPAVLSEQYF.

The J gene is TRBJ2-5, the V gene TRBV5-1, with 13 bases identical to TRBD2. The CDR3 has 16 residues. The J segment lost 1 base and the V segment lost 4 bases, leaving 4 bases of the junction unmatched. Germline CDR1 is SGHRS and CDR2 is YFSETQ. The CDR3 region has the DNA TGCGCCAGCAGCCTGACTAGCGGGGGGCTCCAAGAGACCCAGTACTTC. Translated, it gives CASSLTSGGLQETQYF.

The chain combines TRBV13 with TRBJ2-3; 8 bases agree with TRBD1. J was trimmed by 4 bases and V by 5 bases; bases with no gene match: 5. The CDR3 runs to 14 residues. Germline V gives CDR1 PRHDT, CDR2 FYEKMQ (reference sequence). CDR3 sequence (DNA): TGTGCCAGCAGCCTACGGACAGGGCCAGATACGCAGTATTTT. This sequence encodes CASSLRTGPDTQYF.

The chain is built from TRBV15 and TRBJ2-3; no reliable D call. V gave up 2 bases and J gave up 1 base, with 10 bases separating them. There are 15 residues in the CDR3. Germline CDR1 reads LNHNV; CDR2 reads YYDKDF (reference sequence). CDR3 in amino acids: CATSRSGPRTDTQYF. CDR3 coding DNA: TGTGCCACCAGCAGATCTGGACCACGCACAGATACGCAGTATTTT.

The CDR3 coding sequence is TGTGCCAGTAGAGGGACAGGGGGAGTTACTGAAGCTTTCTTT. It specifies CASRGTGGVTEAFF. V gene TRBV19 combines with J gene TRBJ1-1; 11 nucleotides align to TRBD1. The CDR3 runs 14 residues. V lost 6 bases and J lost 5; bases outside the gene matches: 5. Germline V gene data show CDR1 as LNHDA and CDR2 as SQIVND (reference sequence).

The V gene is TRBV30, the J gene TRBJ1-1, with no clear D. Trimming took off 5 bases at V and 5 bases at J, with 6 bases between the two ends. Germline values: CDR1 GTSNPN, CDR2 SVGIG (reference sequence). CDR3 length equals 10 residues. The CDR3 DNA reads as TGTGCCTGGGTACAGACTGAAGCTTTCTTT. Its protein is CAWVQTEAFF.

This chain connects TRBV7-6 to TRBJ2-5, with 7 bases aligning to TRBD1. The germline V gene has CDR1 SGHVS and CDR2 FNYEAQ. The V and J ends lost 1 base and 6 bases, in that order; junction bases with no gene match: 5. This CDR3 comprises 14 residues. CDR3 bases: TGTGCCAGCAGCTTAGGAGGGACAGTCAAGACCCAGTACTTC. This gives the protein CASSLGGTVKTQYF.

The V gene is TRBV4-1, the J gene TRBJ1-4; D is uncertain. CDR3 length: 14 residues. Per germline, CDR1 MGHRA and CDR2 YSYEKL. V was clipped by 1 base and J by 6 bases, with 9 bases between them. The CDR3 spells CASSQVEAHEKLFF. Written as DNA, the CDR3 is TGCGCCAGCAGCCAAGTTGAAGCTCATGAAAAACTGTTTTTT.

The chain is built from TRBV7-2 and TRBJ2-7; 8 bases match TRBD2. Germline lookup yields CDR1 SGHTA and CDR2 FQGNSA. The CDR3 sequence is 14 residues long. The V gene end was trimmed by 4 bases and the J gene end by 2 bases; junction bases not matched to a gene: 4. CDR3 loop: CASSSGGGPYEQYF. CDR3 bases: TGTGCCAGCAGCTCGGGGGGGGGACCCTACGAGCAGTACTTC.

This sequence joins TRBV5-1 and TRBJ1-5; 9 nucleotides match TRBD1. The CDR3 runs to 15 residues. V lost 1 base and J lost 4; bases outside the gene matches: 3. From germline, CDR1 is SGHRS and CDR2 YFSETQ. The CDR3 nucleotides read TGCGCCAGCAGCTTGTTGGGGACAGGGAATCAGCCCCAGCATTTT. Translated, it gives CASSLLGTGNQPQHF.

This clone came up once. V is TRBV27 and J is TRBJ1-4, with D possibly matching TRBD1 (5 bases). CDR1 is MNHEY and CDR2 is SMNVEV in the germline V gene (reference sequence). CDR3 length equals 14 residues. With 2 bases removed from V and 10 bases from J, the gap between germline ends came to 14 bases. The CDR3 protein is CASSLGAGILKLFF. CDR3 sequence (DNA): TGTGCCAGCAGTTTAGGGGCAGGGATCTTAAAACTGTTTTTT.

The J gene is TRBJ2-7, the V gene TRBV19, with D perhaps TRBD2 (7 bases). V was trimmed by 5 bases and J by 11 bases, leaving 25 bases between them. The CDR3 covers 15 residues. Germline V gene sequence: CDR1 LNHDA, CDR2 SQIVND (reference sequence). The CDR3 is CASSQNPGAEGGKYF. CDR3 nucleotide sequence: TGTGCCAGTAGTCAAAATCCGGGGGCCGAGGGAGGGAAGTACTTC.